Below, one TCR beta chain is given with its context. Its antigen remains unidentified. This sample is drawn from a study of blood T cells in healthy people across ages. General study results and limits: What prevented conclusive comparison of naive and antigen-experienced cells was that PBMCs were unsorted. Age brought a roughly linear fall in TCR beta diversity measured per million T cells.

The CDR3 consists of 15 residues. With V trimmed by 8 bases and J by 1 base, 6 bases remained unmatched. Germline CDR1 and CDR2: WSHSY and SAAADI. A sample-barcoded 5' primer and a J-beta primer mix were used in a second PCR of roughly 7 to 12 cycles. Each cDNA molecule, via a template-switch adaptor with 12 random nucleotides, was tagged. TCRdb re-derived calls from the 5' RACE reads in MiXCR, one entry per CDR3 protein. The sample shows some 1,500,000 distinct CDR3 sequences, 35% to 45% of them seen only once. The sequenced material came from blood. This chain links TRBV10-2 with TRBJ2-2, with 8 positions matching TRBD1. This TCR was recovered from a woman aged 18-35 years in good health. CDR3 protein: CASLGQAKNTGELFF. The CDR3 DNA is TGCGCCAGCCTGGGACAGGCCAAGAACACCGGGGAGCTGTTTTTT.